Shown below are 27 T cell receptor beta chains from a single sample sequenced in a study of T cell responses to AZD1222 COVID-19 vaccine. Generated by immunoSEQ multiplex PCR, the TCRdb table keeps only in-frame clones and is missing some. The sample has 240,000 or so clones, over 90% seen once. Sample: peripheral blood, taken on day 0 of AZD1222 vaccination. Source of these receptors: an adult in good health.

This chain uses TRBV6-5 with TRBJ1-1; D unclear. The V gene's germline CDR1 is MNHEY and CDR2 SVGAGI. There are 15 residues in the CDR3. V was cut by 5 bases and J by 4 bases, with 17 bases left in between. This chain's CDR3 is CASSIEQTLGTEAFF. The CDR3 bases are TGTGCCAGCAGTATCGAACAGACTTTGGGCACTGAAGCTTTCTTT.

The rearrangement links TRBV27 to TRBJ1-1; tentatively, D is TRBD1 (6 bases). This CDR3 has 13 residues. CDR1 and CDR2 from the germline V gene are MNHEY and SMNVEV (reference sequence). V lost 3 bases to trimming and J lost 6 bases, with 11 bases between them. The CDR3 DNA sequence: TGTGCCAGCAGTTTCCCAGGGGAGGCTGAAGCTTTCTTT. This sequence encodes CASSFPGEAEAFF.

The genes are TRBV19 and TRBJ2-5; D is unclear. The V end was cut by 5 bases, the J end by 4 bases, with 14 bases between. This CDR3 comprises 14 residues. The germline gives CDR1 LNHDA, CDR2 SQIVND (reference sequence). Here the CDR3 reads CASSPRKGGETQYF. In DNA form, the CDR3 reads TGTGCCAGTAGTCCCCGAAAGGGTGGAGAGACCCAGTACTTC.

This chain joins TRBV7-6 and TRBJ2-5; D remains ambiguous. In germline, CDR1 is SGHVS, CDR2 FNYEAQ. V was cut by 1 base and J by 2 bases, with 11 bases left in between. The CDR3 runs 15 residues. In DNA form, the CDR3 reads TGTGCCAGCAGCTTAGGTGCAAATATACAAGAGACCCAGTACTTC. Translated, it gives CASSLGANIQETQYF.

The V and J genes are TRBV5-1 and TRBJ1-5; 7 bases align to TRBD1. The trim removed 2 bases at V and 8 bases at J, leaving 7 bases unmatched. CDR3 length: 14 residues. Germline V gene data show CDR1 as SGHRS and CDR2 as YFSETQ. CDR3 nucleotide sequence: TGCGCCAGCAGCTTTGAAGGGGGCGGGGAGCCCCAGCATTTT. This encodes CASSFEGGGEPQHF.

This chain joins TRBV2 and TRBJ1-2; 7 positions match TRBD1. CDR3 length: 13 amino acids. The V segment lost 7 bases and the J segment 8 bases; nucleotides outside the gene matches: 10. Germline V CDR1 and CDR2: SNHLY, FYNNEI. The CDR3 here is CASTLQGREGYTF. The CDR3 DNA follows: TGTGCCAGCACCCTACAGGGGCGCGAGGGCTACACCTTC.

The chain is built from TRBV19 and TRBJ2-5; 8 bases map to TRBD1. Germline trimming cut 5 bases from V and 1 base from J; bases unmatched to any gene: 3. Germline V gene sequence: CDR1 LNHDA, CDR2 SQIVND (reference sequence). This CDR3 has 14 residues. As DNA, the CDR3 is TGTGCCAGTAGTCCGACAGGGGTCCAAGAGACCCAGTACTTC. Translated, it gives CASSPTGVQETQYF.

The chain combines TRBV5-4 with TRBJ1-1, with D perhaps matching TRBD1 (5 bases). V lost 0 bases, J lost 3 bases, and 12 bases lay in between. The CDR3 is made up of 15 amino acids. Germline V gene sequence: CDR1 SGHNT, CDR2 YYREEE (reference sequence). The CDR3, as DNA: TGTGCCAGCAGCTTGGGGGAGGGGAGGGACACTGAAGCTTTCTTT. This codes for CASSLGEGRDTEAFF.

The CDR3 DNA reads TGTGCCACCAGTGATTTGGCCGGGGGCGGTGGCTACACCTTC. Its protein product is CATSDLAGGGGYTF. The rearrangement joins TRBV24-1 to TRBJ1-2; D is perhaps TRBD1 (6 bases). The CDR3 loop spans 14 amino acids. The germline gives CDR1 KGHDR, CDR2 SFDVKD. The germline V and J ends were trimmed by 0 bases and 7 bases, with 11 bases remaining between them.

The rearrangement links TRBV15 to TRBJ1-4; a weak D match, TRBD1 (5 bases). V gave up 3 bases and J gave up 8 bases, with 7 bases separating them. Germline CDR1 reads LNHNV; CDR2 reads YYDKDF (reference sequence). CDR3 length: 12 residues. CDR3 amino acids: CATSREGEKLFF. Here the CDR3 DNA reads TGTGCCACCAGCAGGGAGGGGGAAAAACTGTTTTTT.

The genes are TRBV7-3 and TRBJ2-3; 7 nucleotides line up with TRBD2. This CDR3 is 11 amino acids long. Germline CDR1 reads SGHTA; CDR2 reads FQGTGA. V shed 4 bases, J shed 8 bases, and the junction held 0 bases outside the gene matches. In DNA form, the CDR3 reads TGTGCCAGCAGCTCGGGAGGTACGCAGTATTTT. Translating gives CASSSGGTQYF. The entire variable domain, with the rest obtained from reference TRBV7-3 and TRBJ2-3, is as follows: GAGVSQTPSNKVTEKGKYVELRCDPISGHTALYWYRQSLGQGPEFLIYFQGTGAADDSGLPNDRFFAVRPEGSVSTLKIQRTERGDSAVYLCASSSGGTQYFGPGTRLTVL.

The chain combines TRBV16 with TRBJ1-2; D is perhaps TRBD1 (6 bases). Germline V lookup: CDR1 KGHSY, CDR2 FQNENV. Trimming pared 4 bases from V and 0 bases from J, leaving 15 bases between. This CDR3 is 16 amino acids long. The CDR3 nucleotides read TGTGCCAGCAGCCTCACACCCCGGGACACTAACTATGGCTACACCTTC. Encoded protein: CASSLTPRDTNYGYTF. The variable domain in full, with the rest retrieved from reference TRBV16 and TRBJ1-2, is GEEVAQTPKHLVRGEGQKAKLYCAPIKGHSYVFWYQQVLKNEFKFLISFQNENVFDETGMPKERFSAKCLPNSPCSLEIQATKLEDSAVYFCASSLTPRDTNYGYTFGSGTRLTVV.

V is TRBV6-1 and J is TRBJ2-7; D remains unclear. The V gene's germline CDR1 is MNHNS and CDR2 SASEGT. V lost 1 base to trimming and J lost 3 bases, with 7 bases between them. CDR3 length: 13 amino acids. Here the CDR3 DNA reads TGTGCCAGCAGTGAAGGGCAGAACTACGAGCAGTACTTC. Its translation: CASSEGQNYEQYF.

As DNA, the CDR3 is TGTGCCAGCAGTTACAGCGGGAGCAGGGACTACAATGAGCAGTTCTTC. It translates to CASSYSGSRDYNEQFF. The V call is TRBV6-5, the J call TRBJ2-1, with TRBD2 matching 8 bases. Germline trimming cut 2 bases from V and 3 bases from J; bases unmatched to any gene: 6. The CDR3 is 16 amino acids. Germline V gene lookup returns CDR1 MNHEY and CDR2 SVGAGI.

The J gene is TRBJ1-6, the V gene TRBV2, with D maybe TRBD1 (5 bases). The CDR3 extends over 17 amino acids. The germline gives CDR1 SNHLY, CDR2 FYNNEI. Trimming took 5 bases from V and 1 from J, leaving 15 bases between them. CDR3 DNA sequence: TGTGCCAGCAGTAACCGACAGCCCCGGTCCTATAATTCACCCCTCCACTTT. Protein product: CASSNRQPRSYNSPLHF. Full variable domain (rest looked up from reference TRBV2 and TRBJ1-6): EPEVTQTPSHQVTQMGQEVILRCVPISNHLYFYWYRQILGQKVEFLVSFYNNEISEKSEIFDDQFSVERPDGSNFTLKIRSTKLEDSAMYFCASSNRQPRSYNSPLHFGNGTRLTVT.

J is TRBJ1-6 and V is TRBV6-5, with 7 bases aligning to TRBD1. Germline CDR1 is MNHEY and CDR2 is SVGAGI. V lost 3 bases, J lost 7 bases, and 6 bases stayed unmatched. The CDR3 length is 15 residues. CDR3 loop: CASSYSTGWNSPLHF. CDR3 nucleotide sequence: TGTGCCAGCAGTTATTCGACAGGGTGGAATTCACCCCTCCACTTT.

This clone came up once. This sample includes further DNA sequences coding for the same CDR3. The rearrangement uses TRBV6-5 and TRBJ1-2; no reliable D call. The CDR3 consists of 14 residues. CDR1 is MNHEY and CDR2 is SVGAGI in the germline V gene. The ends were cut back, 3 bases at V and 2 bases at J, with 10 bases in the middle. CDR3 coding DNA: TGTGCCAGCAGTTATTCCGGACGGAACTATGGCTACACCTTC. The encoded protein is CASSYSGRNYGYTF.

CDR3 sequence: CASSLAAAGGLFSYEQYF. The CDR3 DNA follows: TGTGCCAGCAGCTTAGCCGCAGCGGGGGGCCTTTTTTCCTACGAGCAGTACTTC. This chain connects TRBV7-8 to TRBJ2-7; TRBD2 agrees at 9 bases. The germline gives CDR1 SGHVS, CDR2 FQNEAQ. The CDR3 consists of 18 residues. V lost 0 bases, J lost 1 base, and 10 bases stayed unmatched.

The chain joins TRBV10-3 to TRBJ2-1; weak D call: TRBD2 (5 bases). V was pared by 4 bases and J by 10 bases, with 23 bases between. The CDR3 runs to 16 residues. Germline V gives CDR1 ENHRY, CDR2 SYGVKD. The CDR3 here is CAISGRDGIDVREQFF. CDR3 DNA: TGTGCCATCAGTGGACGGGATGGGATAGATGTGCGGGAGCAGTTCTTC.

The CDR3 loop reads CASSSIGGQGTYEQYF. As DNA, the CDR3 is TGTGCCAGCAGCTCCATTGGGGGACAGGGGACCTACGAGCAGTACTTC. This chain uses TRBV7-8 with TRBJ2-7; 10 bases are shared with TRBD1. The CDR3 consists of 16 residues. From germline, CDR1 is SGHVS and CDR2 FQNEAQ. After removal of 4 bases from V and 2 bases from J, the junction contained 8 bases not matched to a gene.

The V and J genes are TRBV27 and TRBJ1-6, with 7 bases that match TRBD1. This CDR3 has 14 residues. In germline, CDR1 is MNHEY, CDR2 SMNVEV (reference sequence). The trim removed 5 bases at V and 3 bases at J, leaving 1 base unmatched. The CDR3 DNA reads TGTGCCAGCAGTGCAGGGGGCTATAATTCACCCCTCCACTTT. Translating gives CASSAGGYNSPLHF.

In regard to this clone: At one end the junction does not follow the germline gene, possibly because of a read error. V gene TRBV14 combines with J gene TRBJ1-2; D gene uncertain. In germline, CDR1 is SGHDN, CDR2 FVKESK. The CDR3 consists of 12 residues. The CDR3, as DNA: TGTGCCAGCAGCCAAGATTATTTAACAGCCCTCTTC. Translating it yields CASSQDYLTALF.

The CDR3 DNA is TGTGCCAGCAGTGAAGCTCAGGCTATTATCCTCCACTTT. Residues: CASSEAQAIILHF. The J gene is TRBJ1-6, the V gene TRBV2; no clear D gene. Trimming stripped 0 bases from V and 15 bases from J, with 12 bases between. Germline V gene sequence: CDR1 SNHLY, CDR2 FYNNEI. The CDR3 loop spans 13 amino acids.

This sequence joins TRBV2 and TRBJ1-2, with TRBD1 matching 9 bases. V was pared by 4 bases and J by 3 bases, with 9 bases of the junction left unmatched. CDR1 and CDR2 (germline): SNHLY, FYNNEI. This CDR3 spans 16 amino acids. CDR3: CASSGQGQGIYYGYTF. CDR3 nucleotide sequence: TGTGCCAGCAGTGGACAAGGACAGGGGATCTACTATGGCTACACCTTC.

This rearrangement joins TRBV18 to TRBJ1-5; 7 nucleotides agree with TRBD1. V lost 1 base, J lost 6 bases, and 3 bases stayed unmatched. This CDR3 has 14 residues. The germline CDR1 and CDR2 sequences are KGHSH and LQKENI. The CDR3 loop is CASSPLQGSQPQHF. CDR3 DNA sequence: TGTGCCAGCTCACCACTACAGGGGTCTCAGCCCCAGCATTTT.

This chain uses TRBV6-5 with TRBJ2-3; either TRBD1 or TRBD2 may fit D (5 bases each). The germline V gene encodes CDR1 MNHEY and CDR2 SVGAGI. Trimming stripped 8 bases from V and 0 bases from J, with 12 bases between. This CDR3 region has 14 residues. CDR3 loop: CASSRDQSTDTQYF. The CDR3 DNA follows: TGTGCCAGCTCCCGGGACCAAAGCACAGATACGCAGTATTTT.

CDR3 sequence (DNA): TGTGCCAGCAGTTCCGAGGTTACAGGGGGACTGTTTTTT. The encoded protein is CASSSEVTGGLFF. The chain carries TRBV2 and TRBJ1-4; 8 bases line up with TRBD1. The CDR3 is 13 residues long. From germline, CDR1 is SNHLY and CDR2 FYNNEI. V lost 5 bases and J lost 13; bases outside the gene matches: 9.